These T cell receptor beta chains were read from a single sample in a study of T cells after yellow fever vaccination. A single record per CDR3 protein comes from TCRdb applying MiXCR to the 5' RACE reads. The sample holds approximately 550,000 distinct CDR3 sequences, roughly a fifth seen once. The sample was PBMCs, taken 15 days after the yellow fever booster vaccination. The receptor source for this set is a man aged 25 to 40 who received the YFV17D yellow fever vaccine. Both conserved end residues are part of each CDR3. Each record gives: V gene, clone size, D gene, J gene, CDR3 DNA, CDR3 protein. The D gene is left open where the match is weak. Expanded clones get a size class; other rows say once, few or many, or leave the size out.

v_call: TRBV7-9; clone_size: few; d_call: TRBD1; j_call: TRBJ2-1; cdr3_nt: TGTGCCAGCAGCTTAAGGACAGGGTTCCATGAGCAGTTCTTC; cdr3_aa: CASSLRTGFHEQFF
v_call: TRBV6-9; clone_size: few; d_call: -; j_call: TRBJ2-5; cdr3_nt: TGTGCCAGCGTCGCGCCCCAAGAGACCCAGTACTTC; cdr3_aa: CASVAPQETQYF
v_call: TRBV5-1; clone_size: few; d_call: TRBD2; j_call: TRBJ2-3; cdr3_nt: TGCGCCAGCAGCTTGGCCGAGCGGGAGTACGATACGCAGTATTTT; cdr3_aa: CASSLAEREYDTQYF
v_call: TRBV20-1; clone_size: -; d_call: TRBD1; j_call: TRBJ1-4; cdr3_nt: TGCAGTGCTAGCCTAGGGACAGTTGTCAGGAATGAAAAACTGTTTTTT; cdr3_aa: CSASLGTVVRNEKLFF
v_call: TRBV4-1; clone_size: -; d_call: -; j_call: TRBJ1-1; cdr3_nt: TGCGCCAGCAGCCAAACGGACCCTCGCCTGAACACTGAAGCTTTCTTT; cdr3_aa: CASSQTDPRLNTEAFF
v_call: TRBV7-8; clone_size: -; d_call: -; j_call: TRBJ2-2; cdr3_nt: TGTGCCAGCAGCCGGCAGGCAGAACCTAACACCGGGGAGCTGTTTTTT; cdr3_aa: CASSRQAEPNTGELFF
v_call: TRBV7-8; clone_size: few; d_call: TRBD1; j_call: TRBJ2-4; cdr3_nt: TGTGCCAGCAGCCCGGGACAGGGGGCGGCCAAAAACATTCAGTACTTC; cdr3_aa: CASSPGQGAAKNIQYF
v_call: TRBV6-5; clone_size: -; d_call: TRBD1; j_call: TRBJ1-5; cdr3_nt: TGTGCCAGCAGTTATGGGTCCGGGACAGGGTTCGGTCAGCCCCAGCATTTT; cdr3_aa: CASSYGSGTGFGQPQHF
v_call: TRBV18; clone_size: -; d_call: -; j_call: TRBJ2-3; cdr3_nt: TGTGCCAGCTCACCACCGCTCGCGGCGCTTCGGGGACGGGATACGCAGTATTTT; cdr3_aa: CASSPPLAALRGRDTQYF
v_call: TRBV12-3/TRBV12-4; clone_size: few; d_call: TRBD2; j_call: TRBJ2-1; cdr3_nt: TGTGCCAGCAGCCACGGACTAGCGGGTTCCTACAATGAGCAGTTCTTC; cdr3_aa: CASSHGLAGSYNEQFF
v_call: TRBV4-3; clone_size: few; d_call: TRBD2; j_call: TRBJ2-3; cdr3_nt: TGCGCCAGCAGCCCTCGGGGGGGAGCGACCCGCACAGATACGCAGTATTTT; cdr3_aa: CASSPRGGATRTDTQYF
v_call: TRBV18; clone_size: -; d_call: -; j_call: TRBJ2-7; cdr3_nt: TGTGCCAGCTCACCCCAAAGCGGTGGCAGCTACGAGCAGTACTTC; cdr3_aa: CASSPQSGGSYEQYF
v_call: TRBV3-1; clone_size: few; d_call: TRBD1; j_call: TRBJ1-2; cdr3_nt: TGTGCCAGCAGCCCCCTACCGGGACAGGGGAACTATGGCTACACCTTC; cdr3_aa: CASSPLPGQGNYGYTF
v_call: TRBV7-2; clone_size: -; d_call: -; j_call: TRBJ2-4; cdr3_nt: TGTGCCAGCAGCTCCCGACAGGAGGGAAACATTCAGTACTTC; cdr3_aa: CASSSRQEGNIQYF
v_call: TRBV6-5; clone_size: -; d_call: -; j_call: TRBJ2-7; cdr3_nt: TGTGCCAGCAGTTACCTCCTGGGTTCCCTCTACGAGCAGTACTTC; cdr3_aa: CASSYLLGSLYEQYF
v_call: TRBV7-2; clone_size: -; d_call: -; j_call: TRBJ2-5; cdr3_nt: TGTGCCAGCAGCTTAGTAGTGGGGACCCAGTACTTC; cdr3_aa: CASSLVVGTQYF
v_call: TRBV6-2/TRBV6-3; clone_size: -; d_call: -; j_call: TRBJ1-2; cdr3_nt: TGTGCCAGCAGTTACCAGCCGGAGATCTATGGCTACACCTTC; cdr3_aa: CASSYQPEIYGYTF
v_call: TRBV11-2; clone_size: -; d_call: TRBD2; j_call: TRBJ2-3; cdr3_nt: TGTGCCAGCAGCAAGGCCCTAGCGGGAGGGGGGGATACGCAGTATTTT; cdr3_aa: CASSKALAGGGDTQYF
v_call: TRBV6-2/TRBV6-3; clone_size: -; d_call: -; j_call: TRBJ2-1; cdr3_nt: TGTGCCAGCTATTGGCTAGCGCCTAGCTCCTACAATGAGCAGTTCTTC; cdr3_aa: CASYWLAPSSYNEQFF
v_call: TRBV10-3; clone_size: few; d_call: -; j_call: TRBJ2-3; cdr3_nt: TGTGCCATCGGCCTTGATGATACGCAGTATTTT; cdr3_aa: CAIGLDDTQYF
v_call: TRBV29-1; clone_size: few; d_call: TRBD2; j_call: TRBJ2-5; cdr3_nt: TGCAGCGTTGGGAGTAGCGGGAGCCTAGGGGAGACCCAGTACTTC; cdr3_aa: CSVGSSGSLGETQYF
v_call: TRBV5-1; clone_size: many; d_call: -; j_call: TRBJ1-4; cdr3_nt: TGCGCCAGCAGCTTGGACGGAGCAACAACTAATGAAAAACTGTTTTTT; cdr3_aa: CASSLDGATTNEKLFF
v_call: TRBV20-1; clone_size: -; d_call: -; j_call: TRBJ2-3; cdr3_nt: TGCAGTGCTTCCGATCAGGGGAGCACAGATACGCAGTATTTT; cdr3_aa: CSASDQGSTDTQYF
v_call: TRBV5-6; clone_size: -; d_call: TRBD2; j_call: TRBJ2-3; cdr3_nt: TGTGCCAGCAGCTTGCTCTCCCGACTAGCGGGCAACTTTCGCACAGATACGCAGTATTTT; cdr3_aa: CASSLLSRLAGNFRTDTQYF
v_call: TRBV27; clone_size: -; d_call: TRBD1; j_call: TRBJ2-7; cdr3_nt: TGTGCCAGCAGTTCACGGGACAGATCCTACGAGCAGTACTTC; cdr3_aa: CASSSRDRSYEQYF
v_call: TRBV6-1; clone_size: -; d_call: -; j_call: TRBJ1-2; cdr3_nt: TGTGCCAGCGTGACAAGACAGGACTATGGCTACACCTTC; cdr3_aa: CASVTRQDYGYTF
v_call: TRBV20-1; clone_size: few; d_call: TRBD1; j_call: TRBJ2-7; cdr3_nt: TGCAGTGCTAGAGATGGGACAGGGGGGAGTTACGAGCAGTACTTC; cdr3_aa: CSARDGTGGSYEQYF
v_call: TRBV5-1; clone_size: -; d_call: -; j_call: TRBJ1-4; cdr3_nt: TGCGCCAGCCGAAGGATGGGGCCGGCTAATGAAAAACTGTTTTTT; cdr3_aa: CASRRMGPANEKLFF
v_call: TRBV28; clone_size: few; d_call: TRBD2; j_call: TRBJ2-3; cdr3_nt: TGTGCCAGCAGGGGGACTAGCGGGAGGTACACAGATACGCAGTATTTT; cdr3_aa: CASRGTSGRYTDTQYF
v_call: TRBV20-1; clone_size: few; d_call: -; j_call: TRBJ2-1; cdr3_nt: TGCAGTGCTAGAGATCAGGAGGGATTCCACAATGAGCAGTTCTTC; cdr3_aa: CSARDQEGFHNEQFF
v_call: TRBV7-2; clone_size: few; d_call: TRBD2; j_call: TRBJ2-1; cdr3_nt: TGTGCCAGCAGCTTAGTGATCCGGGCCGGGGGGAATGAGCAGTTCTTC; cdr3_aa: CASSLVIRAGGNEQFF
v_call: TRBV5-1; clone_size: -; d_call: -; j_call: TRBJ2-1; cdr3_nt: TGCGCCAGCAGCACTTCTCGATTACCGGTCAATGAGCAGTTCTTC; cdr3_aa: CASSTSRLPVNEQFF
v_call: TRBV12-3/TRBV12-4; clone_size: -; d_call: TRBD2; j_call: TRBJ2-1; cdr3_nt: TGTGCCAGCCTCGAGGCTAGCGGGCACCATGAGCAGTTCTTC; cdr3_aa: CASLEASGHHEQFF
v_call: TRBV14; clone_size: few; d_call: -; j_call: TRBJ1-4; cdr3_nt: TGTGCCAGCAGCCCTGGGACTGAAAAACTGTTTTTT; cdr3_aa: CASSPGTEKLFF
v_call: TRBV7-2; clone_size: many; d_call: -; j_call: TRBJ2-2; cdr3_nt: TGTGCCAGCAGCTTAGAACTCGGGGAGCTGTTTTTT; cdr3_aa: CASSLELGELFF
v_call: TRBV5-4; clone_size: few; d_call: TRBD2; j_call: TRBJ2-5; cdr3_nt: TGTGCCAGCAGCTGGATGACTAGCGGGAATGAGACCCAGTACTTC; cdr3_aa: CASSWMTSGNETQYF
v_call: TRBV6-5; clone_size: -; d_call: -; j_call: TRBJ2-3; cdr3_nt: TGTGCCAGCAGTTACCCAGGGCATTCAGATACGCAGTATTTT; cdr3_aa: CASSYPGHSDTQYF
v_call: TRBV5-1; clone_size: -; d_call: -; j_call: TRBJ2-5; cdr3_nt: TGCGCCAGCAGGACCCCCGGGACCACTAGGGAGACCCAGTACTTC; cdr3_aa: CASRTPGTTRETQYF
v_call: TRBV10-3; clone_size: -; d_call: -; j_call: TRBJ2-1; cdr3_nt: TGTGCCATCAGTGAGTCGAGGGGAGAGTACAATGAGCAGTTCTTC; cdr3_aa: CAISESRGEYNEQFF
v_call: TRBV4-3; clone_size: few; d_call: -; j_call: TRBJ1-6; cdr3_nt: TGCGCCAGCAGCCAAGATTACTATAATTCACCCCTCCACTTT; cdr3_aa: CASSQDYYNSPLHF
v_call: TRBV25-1; clone_size: -; d_call: TRBD2; j_call: TRBJ2-1; cdr3_nt: TGTGCCAGCAGTCCCCGAGCGGGAGTGATGTTCTTC; cdr3_aa: CASSPRAGVMFF
v_call: TRBV12-5; clone_size: -; d_call: -; j_call: TRBJ2-7; cdr3_nt: TGTGCTAGTGGCTACCTTTACGAGCAGTACTTC; cdr3_aa: CASGYLYEQYF
v_call: TRBV28; clone_size: few; d_call: -; j_call: TRBJ2-5; cdr3_nt: TGTGCCAGCAGTTTCCCCCGGGGACTGGGCCAAGAGACCCAGTACTTC; cdr3_aa: CASSFPRGLGQETQYF
v_call: TRBV6-5; clone_size: -; d_call: -; j_call: TRBJ2-6; cdr3_nt: TGTGCCAGCAGATATACAGTATCTGGGGCCAACGTCCTGACTTTC; cdr3_aa: CASRYTVSGANVLTF
v_call: TRBV5-5; clone_size: -; d_call: TRBD2; j_call: TRBJ2-5; cdr3_nt: TGTGCCAGCAGCGAGGGACTAGCGGGAGTCGTGGAGACCCAGTACTTC; cdr3_aa: CASSEGLAGVVETQYF